This TCR beta chain was recorded in a study of control samples from healthy donors and cancer patients. The V gene lost 3 bases and the J gene lost 4 bases, with 6 bases spanning the gap. The CDR3 covers 12 residues. Germline CDR1 and CDR2: KGHSH and LQKENI. Some clones are missing from TCRdb's copy, which holds only in-frame ones; the method was immunoSEQ multiplex PCR. The data show 130,000 or so clones, roughly 92% seen once. The sequence came from a man in his late teens or twenties in good health. What was sequenced was blood. The chain links TRBV18 to TRBJ1-2; a weak D match, TRBD1 (5 bases). The CDR3 DNA reads TGTGCCAGCTCACCCGACAGCTATGGCTACACCTTC. Translating gives CASSPDSYGYTF.